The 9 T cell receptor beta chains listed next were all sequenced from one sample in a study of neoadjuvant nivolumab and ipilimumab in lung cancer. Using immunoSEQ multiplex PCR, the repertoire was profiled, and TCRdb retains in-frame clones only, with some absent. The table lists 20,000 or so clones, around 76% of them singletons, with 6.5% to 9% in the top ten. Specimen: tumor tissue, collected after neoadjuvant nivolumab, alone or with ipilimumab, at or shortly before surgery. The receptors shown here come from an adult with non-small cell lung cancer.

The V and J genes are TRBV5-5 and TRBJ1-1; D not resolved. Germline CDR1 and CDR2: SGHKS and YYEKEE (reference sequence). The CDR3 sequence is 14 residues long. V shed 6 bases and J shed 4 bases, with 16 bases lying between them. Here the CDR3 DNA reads TGTGCCAGCACCTCCATACAATCGCCCACTGAAGCTTTCTTT. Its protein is CASTSIQSPTEAFF.

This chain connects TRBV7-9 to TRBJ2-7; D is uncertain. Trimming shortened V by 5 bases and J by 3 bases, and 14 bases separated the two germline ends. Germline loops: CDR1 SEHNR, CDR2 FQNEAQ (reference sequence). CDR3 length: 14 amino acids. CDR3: CASSLPGPYYEQYF. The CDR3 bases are TGTGCCAGCAGCCTTCCCGGGCCTTACTACGAGCAGTACTTC. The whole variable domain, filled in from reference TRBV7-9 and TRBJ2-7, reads DTGVSQNPRHKITKRGQNVTFRCDPISEHNRLYWYRQTLGQGPEFLTYFQNEAQLEKSRLLSDRFSAERPKGSFSTLEIQRTEQGDSAMYLCASSLPGPYYEQYFGPGTRLTVT.

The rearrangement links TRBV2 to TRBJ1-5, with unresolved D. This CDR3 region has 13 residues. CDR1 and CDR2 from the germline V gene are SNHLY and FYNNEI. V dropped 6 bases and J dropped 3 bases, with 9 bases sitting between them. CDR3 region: CASRTDYNQPQHF. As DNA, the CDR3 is TGTGCCAGCAGGACGGATTACAATCAGCCCCAGCATTTT.

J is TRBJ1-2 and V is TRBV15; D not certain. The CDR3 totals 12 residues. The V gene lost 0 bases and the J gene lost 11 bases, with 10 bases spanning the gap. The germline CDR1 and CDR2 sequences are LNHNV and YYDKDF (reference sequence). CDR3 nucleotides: TGTGCCACCAGCAGAGATATTAGTCATTACACCTTC. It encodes CATSRDISHYTF. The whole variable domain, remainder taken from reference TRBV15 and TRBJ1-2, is DAMVIQNPRYQVTQFGKPVTLSCSQTLNHNVMYWYQQKSSQAPKLLFHYYDKDFNNEADTPDNFQSRRPNTSFCFLDIRSPGLGDTAMYLCATSRDISHYTFGSGTRLTVV.

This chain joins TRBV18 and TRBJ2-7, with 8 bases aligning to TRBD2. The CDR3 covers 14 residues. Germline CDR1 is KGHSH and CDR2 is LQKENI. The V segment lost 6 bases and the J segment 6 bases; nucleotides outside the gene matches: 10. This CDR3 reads CASSPTGTSSEQYF. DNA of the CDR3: TGTGCCAGCTCCCCCACCGGGACTAGTTCCGAGCAGTACTTC.

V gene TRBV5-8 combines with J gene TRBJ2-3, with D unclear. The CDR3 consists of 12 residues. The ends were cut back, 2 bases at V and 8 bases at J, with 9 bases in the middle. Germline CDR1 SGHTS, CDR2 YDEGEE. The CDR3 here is CASSFWAGTQYF. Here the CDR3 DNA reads TGTGCCAGCAGCTTCTGGGCTGGTACGCAGTATTTT.

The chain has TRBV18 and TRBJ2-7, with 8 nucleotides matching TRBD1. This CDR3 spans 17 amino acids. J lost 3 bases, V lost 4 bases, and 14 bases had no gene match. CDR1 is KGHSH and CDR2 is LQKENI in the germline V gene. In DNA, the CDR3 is TGTGCCAGCTCACTAAACTCGCGGCCAGGGGGCGGCTACGAGCAGTACTTC. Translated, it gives CASSLNSRPGGGYEQYF.

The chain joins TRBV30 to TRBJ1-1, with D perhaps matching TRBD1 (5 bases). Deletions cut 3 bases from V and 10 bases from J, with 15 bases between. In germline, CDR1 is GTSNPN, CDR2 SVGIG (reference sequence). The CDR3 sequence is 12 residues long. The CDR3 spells CAWSEGSEGAFF. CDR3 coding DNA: TGTGCCTGGAGCGAGGGGTCGGAGGGAGCTTTCTTT.

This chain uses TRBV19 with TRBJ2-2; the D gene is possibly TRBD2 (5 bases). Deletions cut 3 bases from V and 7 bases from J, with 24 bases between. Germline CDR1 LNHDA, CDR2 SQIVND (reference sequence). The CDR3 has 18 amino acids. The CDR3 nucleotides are TGTGCCAGTAGTATTAACGTGGGCATCCCCTCCGGGGACGGGGAGCTGTTTTTT. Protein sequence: CASSINVGIPSGDGELFF.